This T cell receptor (beta chain) appears in the sequencing data of a study of cytomegalovirus exposure and HLA in healthy donors. The CDR3 loop spans 16 amino acids. Unmatched junction bases numbered 6, after V lost 2 bases and J lost 0 bases. Germline loops: CDR1 WNHNN, CDR2 SYGVQD (reference sequence). Study-wide points: Productive status was seen about 90% or about 30% of the time for most TCR beta V segments in an earlier analysis. For TCR beta chains, V- and J-gene trimming was later linked to a missense DCLRE1C variant. Among CMV-associated TCR beta chains, most appeared HLA-restricted in a later analysis. Beyond CMV serostatus, there was no information to go on about immune exposure.

Only a few counts were recorded for this clone. Its antigen is unidentified. The study ran its PCR with 60 Vbeta and 13 Jbeta primers. Assay used: immunoSEQ multiplex PCR; TCRdb lists only in-frame clones, some missing. The table shows under 200,000 clones, with 65% to 70% occurring only once. This TCR came from a woman aged 18-29 years in good health and CMV-seropositive. The sample taken for sequencing was PBMCs. This rearrangement joins TRBV10-1 to TRBJ2-5; 7 bases agree with TRBD2. The CDR3 spells CASSEGLAAYQETQYF. The CDR3 nucleotides are TGCGCCAGCAGTGAGGGGCTAGCGGCCTACCAAGAGACCCAGTACTTC.